The 15 T cell receptor beta chains below were found in one sample sequenced in a study of T cell responses to AZD1222 COVID-19 vaccine. Sequencing used immunoSEQ multiplex PCR; TCRdb keeps in-frame clones, though not all of them. The sample shows 150,000 to 200,000 clones, roughly 94% of them seen only once. Here the sequenced sample was peripheral blood, taken on day 0 of AZD1222 vaccination. The receptors here all came from an adult in good health.

The V gene is TRBV3-1 (or the pseudogene TRBV3-2), the J gene TRBJ2-4; no reliable D call. Germline assignment: CDR1 LGHDT and CDR2 YNNKEL (reference sequence). The V gene lost 4 bases and the J gene lost 6 bases, with 7 bases spanning the gap. The CDR3 runs to 12 residues. The CDR3 is CASSRNPNIQYF. CDR3 DNA sequence: TGTGCCAGCAGCCGCAACCCAAACATTCAGTACTTC.

The chain is built from TRBV7-2 and TRBJ2-5; TRBD2 agrees at 7 bases. V lost 3 bases to trimming and J lost 5 bases; unmatched junction nucleotides: 3. CDR3 size: 13 residues. Germline lookup yields CDR1 SGHTA and CDR2 FQGNSA. The CDR3 sequence is CASSFGTMETQYF. CDR3 sequence (DNA): TGTGCCAGCAGCTTCGGGACTATGGAGACCCAGTACTTC. The full variable domain, with the rest looked up from reference TRBV7-2 and TRBJ2-5, is GAGVSQSPSNKVTEKGKDVELRCDPISGHTALYWYRQSLGQGLEFLIYFQGNSAPDKSGLPSDRFSAERTGGSVSTLTIQRTQQEDSAVYLCASSFGTMETQYFGPGTRLLVL.

The V and J genes are TRBV2 and TRBJ2-3; 7 bases are shared with TRBD1. Germline V gene sequence: CDR1 SNHLY, CDR2 FYNNEI. V trimming: 6 bases; J trimming: 2 bases; junction bases outside the gene matches: 5. The CDR3 spans 14 residues. CDR3 sequence reads: CASSRDSHTDTQYF. The CDR3 DNA is TGTGCCAGCAGCCGGGACAGCCACACAGATACGCAGTATTTT.

The chain employs TRBV5-1 and TRBJ2-7, with 8 nucleotides matching TRBD2. V was clipped by 0 bases and J by 0 bases; unmatched bases: 5. Germline V gene data show CDR1 as SGHRS and CDR2 as YFSETQ. This CDR3 has 16 amino acids. The CDR3 nucleotides are TGCGCCAGCAGCTTGGCGGGGGGGAGCTACTCCTACGAGCAGTACTTC. Protein: CASSLAGGSYSYEQYF.

The chain links TRBV5-4 to TRBJ1-1; D is possibly TRBD1 (5 bases). This CDR3 region has 11 residues. CDR1 and CDR2 (germline): SGHNT, YYREEE (reference sequence). Between the trimmed V and J ends, which lost 3 bases and 5 bases, there was a span of 5 bases. Written as DNA, the CDR3 is TGTGCCAGCAGCTGGGGGACTGAAGCTTTCTTT. Protein: CASSWGTEAFF.

In its sample, this clone was seen a few times. The chain employs TRBV3-1 (or the pseudogene TRBV3-2) and TRBJ1-2; no firm D call. The germline V gene has CDR1 LGHDT and CDR2 YNNKEL (reference sequence). The CDR3 has 14 amino acids. V lost 5 bases and J 6 bases, leaving 16 bases between the germline ends. The CDR3 is CASSGNGILHGYTF. The CDR3 DNA sequence: TGTGCCAGCAGCGGCAACGGTATCCTCCATGGCTACACCTTC.

This chain joins TRBV5-1 and TRBJ2-1; D might be TRBD1 (5 bases). V lost 4 bases and J 2 bases, leaving 10 bases between the germline ends. CDR3 size: 14 residues. CDR1 is SGHRS, CDR2 YFSETQ, per germline. The CDR3 DNA reads TGCGCCAGCAGCATGACACAGGCCTACAATGAGCAGTTCTTC. Its protein is CASSMTQAYNEQFF.

The gene calls are TRBV10-1 and TRBJ1-1, with a possible D match to TRBD1 (5 bases). The CDR3 length is 14 residues. CDR1 and CDR2 from the germline V gene are WNHNN and SYGVQD (reference sequence). Deletions cut 5 bases from V and 10 bases from J, with 20 bases between. CDR3 in amino acids: CASSLSPDGARAFF. The CDR3 DNA is TGCGCCAGCAGTCTCTCCCCGGACGGGGCGAGAGCTTTCTTT.

This clone occurred once. V is TRBV28 and J is TRBJ2-1; 7 bases match TRBD2. The CDR3 spans 12 residues. Trimming took 4 bases from V and 16 from J; bases not matched to a gene: 10. Germline values: CDR1 MDHEN, CDR2 SYDVKM. The CDR3 sequence is CASSSKRELKFF. The CDR3 nucleotides are TGTGCCAGCAGTTCCAAGCGGGAATTGAAATTCTTC.

This clone was counted a single time. The chain carries TRBV6-6 and TRBJ2-5; D unresolved. Looked up from germline, CDR1 is MNHNY and CDR2 is SVGAGI (reference sequence). The CDR3 spans 16 residues. V dropped 5 bases and J dropped 2 bases, with 18 bases sitting between them. CDR3 sequence: CASSLASRATQETQYF. CDR3 nucleotides: TGTGCCAGCAGTCTCGCATCACGGGCCACTCAAGAGACCCAGTACTTC.

This sequence joins TRBV19 and TRBJ1-5, with D possibly TRBD1 on 5 matching bases. Trimming took 3 bases from V and 7 from J, leaving 19 bases between them. The CDR3 runs 16 residues. Looked up from germline, CDR1 is LNHDA and CDR2 is SQIVND (reference sequence). CDR3 coding DNA: TGTGCCAGTAGTATGGGGCCACTCAAAAGGATACAGCCCCAGCATTTT. Its protein is CASSMGPLKRIQPQHF.

The chain joins TRBV21-1 to TRBJ2-7. TRBV21-1 has pseudogene status. The CDR3 totals 13 residues. This CDR3 reads CASSHGQSYEQYF. The CDR3 DNA reads TGTGCCAGCAGCCACGGGCAGTCCTACGAGCAGTACTTC.

The V call is TRBV19, the J call TRBJ1-2; TRBD1 is a possible D gene (6 bases). Germline lookup yields CDR1 LNHDA and CDR2 SQIVND (reference sequence). CDR3 size: 13 residues. Between the trimmed V and J ends, which lost 6 bases and 6 bases, there was a span of 14 bases. Written as DNA, the CDR3 is TGTGCCAGTAGGAAACAGGGTGTTAATGGCTACACCTTC. This codes for CASRKQGVNGYTF.

This chain links TRBV3-1 (or the pseudogene TRBV3-2) with TRBJ1-4; no firm D call. The CDR3 is 15 amino acids. V dropped 3 bases and J dropped 0 bases, with 8 bases sitting between them. Germline-derived CDR1 and CDR2 are LGHDT and YNNKEL (reference sequence). The CDR3 spells CASSQGHSTNEKLFF. The CDR3, as DNA: TGTGCCAGCAGCCAGGGCCATTCAACTAATGAAAAACTGTTTTTT.

The chain combines TRBV2 with TRBJ1-5; 10 bases align to TRBD1. CDR1 is SNHLY and CDR2 is FYNNEI in the germline V gene. V lost 6 bases and J lost 4; bases outside the gene matches: 6. CDR3 size: 15 residues. The CDR3 nucleotides are TGTGCCAGCAGGACCAGGACAGGGGGGAATCAGCCCCAGCATTTT. It yields the protein CASRTRTGGNQPQHF.